This is a list of T cell receptor beta chains from one sample in a study of cytomegalovirus exposure and HLA in healthy donors. Clones were read by immunoSEQ multiplex PCR, and TCRdb kept only the in-frame ones, dropping some. The top ten clones hold about 4% of a sample with roughly 120,000 clones, around 70% of them seen once. Sample: PBMCs. Receptor source: a woman in her thirties or forties in good health and CMV-seronegative. Each CDR3 is given with its conserved first and last residue. Fields, in order: clone size, V gene, D gene, J gene, CDR3 protein, CDR3 DNA. A D gene is named only where the DNA matches it firmly. Clone size is not always given. Where it is, it says once, few, many or a class for expanded clones.

size: -; V: TRBV18; D: TRBD2; J: TRBJ2-5; CDR3: CASSLGLAGGVEETQYF; DNA: TGTGCCAGCTCACTGGGACTAGCGGGGGGAGTTGAAGAGACCCAGTACTTC
size: -; V: TRBV11-2; D: TRBD1; J: TRBJ2-7; CDR3: CASSSGTGGYEQYF; DNA: TGTGCCAGCAGCTCCGGGACAGGGGGTTACGAGCAGTACTTC
size: -; V: TRBV25-1; D: TRBD1; J: TRBJ1-2; CDR3: CASSATGAYGYTF; DNA: TGTGCCAGCAGTGCAACAGGGGCCTATGGCTACACCTTC
size: few; V: TRBV9; D: TRBD2; J: TRBJ2-3; CDR3: CASSVAGGPVDTQYF; DNA: TGTGCCAGCAGCGTTGCGGGAGGGCCGGTAGATACGCAGTATTTT
size: -; V: TRBV9; D: -; J: TRBJ2-2; CDR3: CASSAGGLAGELFF; DNA: TGTGCCAGCAGCGCAGGAGGGCTGGCCGGGGAGCTGTTTTTT
size: -; V: TRBV5-6; D: TRBD1; J: TRBJ2-2; CDR3: CASSERGLPTGELFF; DNA: TGTGCCAGCAGCGAAAGGGGGCTACCGACCGGGGAGCTGTTTTTT
size: few; V: TRBV6-1; D: -; J: TRBJ2-4; CDR3: CASSDGGAKNIQYF; DNA: TGTGCCAGCAGTGACGGAGGAGCCAAAAACATTCAGTACTTC
size: once; V: TRBV7-2; D: TRBD1; J: TRBJ1-5; CDR3: CASSTLWTGEQPQHF; DNA: TGTGCCAGCAGCACCCTTTGGACAGGGGAACAGCCCCAGCATTTT
size: few; V: TRBV4-3; D: -; J: TRBJ1-1; CDR3: CASSQEPRGNTEAFF; DNA: TGCGCCAGCAGCCAAGAACCCAGGGGGAACACTGAAGCTTTCTTT
size: -; V: TRBV5-4; D: -; J: TRBJ1-1; CDR3: CASTQLKATGTEAFF; DNA: TGTGCCAGCACCCAACTCAAAGCAACGGGCACTGAAGCTTTCTTT
size: -; V: TRBV28; D: TRBD2; J: TRBJ2-1; CDR3: CASSSSSGGSYNEQFF; DNA: TGTGCCAGCAGTTCCTCGAGCGGGGGCTCCTACAATGAGCAGTTCTTC
size: -; V: TRBV5-8; D: -; J: TRBJ2-2; CDR3: CASSLVVGANTGELFF; DNA: TGTGCCAGCAGCTTGGTTGTCGGGGCGAACACCGGGGAGCTGTTTTTT